Listed below are T cell receptor beta chains from one sample, sequenced in a study of CD8 T cells in Susac syndrome. TCRdb analysed the immunoSEQ multiplex PCR reads with MiXCR anew, one entry per CDR3 protein. Of a few hundred thousand distinct CDR3 sequences detected, over 90% appear once; the ten largest clones hold about 0.14%. Sequencing was performed on CD4+ T cells from PBMCs. The receptors were sampled from a human donor with Susac syndrome. Both conserved end residues are part of each CDR3. The order of the fields is V gene, clone size, D gene, J gene, CDR3 protein, CDR3 DNA. The D gene is left open where the match is weak. Part of the rows lack a size; the others show once, few, many or a class for expanded clones.

TRBV20-1	-	TRBD1	TRBJ1-5	CSANRGPHQPQHF	TGCAGTGCTAACAGGGGGCCTCATCAGCCCCAGCATTTT
TRBV6-2/TRBV6-3	few	TRBD1	TRBJ1-5	CASSSLDRENQPQHF	TGTGCCAGCAGTTCCCTTGACAGGGAGAATCAGCCCCAGCATTTT
TRBV6-5	-	TRBD1	TRBJ2-7	CASSYGTVYEQYF	TGTGCCAGCAGTTACGGGACAGTCTACGAGCAGTACTTC
TRBV11-2	once	-	TRBJ2-5	CASSLARGSQETQYF	TGTGCCAGCAGCTTAGCCCGAGGCAGCCAAGAGACCCAGTACTTC
TRBV19	-	-	TRBJ2-5	CASSSAGPQETQYF	TGTGCCAGTAGTAGTGCAGGGCCCCAAGAGACCCAGTACTTC
TRBV10-3	-	-	TRBJ1-4	CAISEGQSGATNEKLFF	TGTGCCATCAGTGAGGGGCAGTCCGGTGCAACTAATGAAAAACTGTTTTTT
TRBV9	-	-	TRBJ2-1	CASSVPGPYNEQFF	TGTGCCAGCAGCGTCCCGGGACCCTACAATGAGCAGTTCTTC
TRBV20-1	-	-	TRBJ1-4	CSARIAGLDEKLFF	TGCAGTGCGAGGATTGCGGGACTGGATGAAAAACTGTTTTTT
TRBV20-1	-	TRBD2	TRBJ2-1	CSALAGAYNEQFF	TGCAGTGCTCTAGCGGGGGCCTACAATGAGCAGTTCTTC
TRBV27	-	TRBD1	TRBJ1-5	CASSHRQGKDQPQHF	TGTGCCAGCAGCCATAGACAGGGTAAGGATCAGCCCCAGCATTTT
TRBV4-2	-	TRBD2	TRBJ2-1	CASSQESSGVYNEQFF	TGTGCCAGCAGCCAAGAGAGTAGCGGGGTCTACAATGAGCAGTTCTTC